One sample yielded the 31 T cell receptor beta chains listed below, sequenced in a study of blood T cell repertoires in COVID-19. Assay used: immunoSEQ multiplex PCR; TCRdb lists only in-frame clones, some missing. The repertoire consists of roughly 200,000 clones, with 75% to 85% occurring once and the leading ten covering under 8.5%. Material: peripheral blood. Every receptor here comes from a woman older than 75 with COVID-19, enrolled during active disease.

This clone occurred a few times. The J gene is TRBJ2-7, the V gene TRBV5-5; TRBD1 is a possible D gene (5 bases). CDR3 size: 12 residues. Per germline, CDR1 SGHKS and CDR2 YYEKEE (reference sequence). V lost 4 bases and J lost 5, with 10 bases in between. The CDR3 loop reads CASSLTVHEQYF. For the CDR3, the DNA is TGTGCCAGCAGCCTGACAGTCCACGAGCAGTACTTC.

This clone has only one observation. The rearrangement joins TRBV3-1 (or the pseudogene TRBV3-2) to TRBJ2-1; 10 nucleotides agree with TRBD2. This CDR3 contains 16 residues. Trimming removed 1 base from V and 7 bases from J; junction bases left unmatched: 7. Germline V gene sequence: CDR1 LGHDT, CDR2 YNNKEL (reference sequence). The CDR3 is CASSQAASGGMNEQFF. The CDR3 region has the DNA TGTGCCAGCAGCCAAGCGGCTAGCGGGGGTATGAATGAGCAGTTCTTC.

The chain combines TRBV5-1 with TRBJ1-6; 8 bases fit TRBD1. The length of the CDR3 is 17 residues. The germline V gene encodes CDR1 SGHRS and CDR2 YFSETQ. The V gene end was trimmed by 0 bases and the J gene end by 8 bases; junction bases not matched to a gene: 10. CDR3 sequence (DNA): TGCGCCAGCAGCTTGGCCCTGACAGGGGTTAAAGATTCACCCCTCCACTTT. This sequence encodes CASSLALTGVKDSPLHF.

The J gene is TRBJ1-2, the V gene TRBV6-5; D is unresolved. V was trimmed by 0 bases and J by 2 bases, leaving 10 bases between them. This CDR3 spans 15 amino acids. The germline CDR1 and CDR2 sequences are MNHEY and SVGAGI. CDR3 loop: CASSYSKPVNYGYTF. CDR3 nucleotides: TGTGCCAGCAGTTACTCGAAACCGGTAAACTATGGCTACACCTTC.

This chain's CDR3 is CASRGGFNSPLHF. The CDR3 DNA is TGTGCCAGCCGGGGGGGGTTTAATTCACCCCTCCACTTT. The V and J genes are TRBV12-3 or TRBV12-4 and TRBJ1-6; possibly TRBD1 for D (5 bases). V gave up 8 bases and J gave up 6 bases, with 11 bases separating them. The CDR3 contains 13 residues.

V is TRBV5-6 and J is TRBJ1-2, with D tentatively TRBD1 (5 bases). V was clipped by 3 bases and J by 8 bases, with 8 bases between them. In germline, CDR1 is SGHDT, CDR2 YYEEEE. This CDR3 region has 11 residues. In DNA form, the CDR3 reads TGTGCCAGCAGCTCATGGGGCGGCTACACCTTC. It codes for CASSSWGGYTF.

The chain carries TRBV7-8 and TRBJ1-2, with D unclear. The germline V gene has CDR1 SGHVS and CDR2 FQNEAQ. Trimming removed 1 base at V and 3 bases at J, with 12 bases between. The length of the CDR3 is 15 residues. The DNA for the CDR3 is TGTGCCAGCAGCTTAGTAGGCGGGTTACACTATGGCTACACCTTC. Protein product: CASSLVGGLHYGYTF.

In this sample, this clone turned up once. The rearrangement uses TRBV7-2 and TRBJ1-2; D remains unclear. Germline values: CDR1 SGHTA, CDR2 FQGNSA. Trimming shortened V by 1 base and J by 5 bases, and 23 bases separated the two germline ends. The CDR3 length is 18 residues. CDR3 coding DNA: TGTGCCAGCAGCTTAGAGCCTCGCCTAGGCCCTTCAATTTATGGCTACACCTTC. It codes for CASSLEPRLGPSIYGYTF.

This chain joins TRBV19 and TRBJ1-1; the D gene is possibly TRBD1 (5 bases). Germline CDR1 LNHDA, CDR2 SQIVND (reference sequence). Trimming took 3 bases from V and 1 from J, leaving 9 bases between them. The CDR3 has 14 residues. The CDR3 DNA is TGTGCCAGTAGTATTTGGGGCGGGAACACTGAAGCTTTCTTT. The encoded protein is CASSIWGGNTEAFF.

This rearrangement joins TRBV14 to TRBJ1-6; TRBD1 matches 7 bases. Looked up from germline, CDR1 is SGHDN and CDR2 is FVKESK. V gave up 3 bases and J gave up 7 bases; unmatched junction bases: 6. This CDR3 contains 15 residues. CDR3 loop: CASSHRQGLNSPLHF. In DNA, the CDR3 is TGTGCCAGCAGCCACCGACAGGGATTAAATTCACCCCTCCACTTT.

This sequence joins TRBV18 and TRBJ1-2, with 7 bases identical to TRBD1. The CDR3 is 13 residues long. V was pared by 5 bases and J by 2 bases, with 2 bases of the junction left unmatched. The germline V gene has CDR1 KGHSH and CDR2 LQKENI. As DNA, the CDR3 is TGTGCCAGCTCAGAGGACAGGAACTATGGCTACACCTTC. Protein sequence: CASSEDRNYGYTF.

The rearrangement uses TRBV6-5 and TRBJ2-2; D gene ambiguous. The CDR3 sequence is 14 residues long. Germline assignment: CDR1 MNHEY and CDR2 SVGAGI. V was clipped by 9 bases and J by 6 bases, with 17 bases between them. Here the CDR3 reads CASFMGWAAGELFF. The CDR3 DNA sequence: TGTGCCAGTTTCATGGGTTGGGCTGCCGGGGAGCTGTTTTTT.

DNA of the CDR3: TGTGCCTGGAGTGGGGGTGGACAGGGGGCTTACTATGGCTACACCTTC. Its protein is CAWSGGGQGAYYGYTF. The chain employs TRBV30 and TRBJ1-2; 11 nucleotides agree with TRBD1. The CDR3 spans 16 residues. J lost 3 bases, V lost 1 base, and 7 bases had no gene match. From germline, CDR1 is GTSNPN and CDR2 SVGIG (reference sequence).

V usage is TRBV12-3 or TRBV12-4 and J usage is TRBJ1-1; D not resolved. The V gene lost 1 base and the J gene lost 5 bases, with 8 bases spanning the gap. The CDR3 contains 13 residues. In DNA form, the CDR3 reads TGTGCCAGCAGTTTAGGGGCACCGACTGAAGCTTTCTTT. It codes for CASSLGAPTEAFF.

The chain uses TRBV20-1 and TRBJ1-1; D is undetermined. V was cut by 3 bases and J by 4 bases, with 15 bases left in between. Germline-derived CDR1 and CDR2 are DFQATT and SNEGSKA (reference sequence). This CDR3 comprises 14 residues. The DNA of the CDR3 is TGCAGTGCTAGTCTACCGGGAGCTCGCACTGAAGCTTTCTTT. Translating it yields CSASLPGARTEAFF.

The chain joins TRBV7-9 to TRBJ2-7, with a tentative D call TRBD1 (6 bases). Germline CDR1 is SEHNR and CDR2 is FQNEAQ (reference sequence). This CDR3 spans 15 amino acids. The V and J ends lost 6 bases and 3 bases respectively, with 18 bases between them. CDR3 DNA: TGTGCCAGCAGTAAAGCAGGGGCGGAAGTCTACGAGCAGTACTTC. Translating it yields CASSKAGAEVYEQYF.

The V and J genes are TRBV7-9 and TRBJ1-4; 9 nucleotides align to TRBD1. The CDR3 is 15 residues long. Germline V CDR1 and CDR2: SEHNR, FQNEAQ (reference sequence). Trimming cost V 8 bases and J 6 bases; bases outside gene matches: 10. CDR3 in DNA: TGTGCCAGCGGACCTTCGGGACAGGGTTATGAAAAACTGTTTTTT. Translated, it gives CASGPSGQGYEKLFF.

This chain connects TRBV5-4 to TRBJ1-6; 7 nucleotides line up with TRBD1. Germline loops: CDR1 SGHNT, CDR2 YYREEE (reference sequence). V trimming: 4 bases; J trimming: 7 bases; junction bases outside the gene matches: 11. This CDR3 is built from 16 residues. The CDR3: CASSPRGLGLNSPLHF. The CDR3 DNA reads TGTGCCAGCAGCCCCAGGGGGTTAGGGCTAAATTCACCCCTCCACTTT.

The genes are TRBV5-5 and TRBJ1-2; 10 bases fit TRBD1. The CDR3 has 15 residues. CDR1 and CDR2 (germline): SGHKS, YYEKEE (reference sequence). The V gene end was trimmed by 2 bases and the J gene end by 1 base; junction bases not matched to a gene: 2. CDR3 DNA sequence: TGTGCCAGCAGCTTAGGACAGGGGGTTAACTATGGCTACACCTTC. Translated, it gives CASSLGQGVNYGYTF.

This clone occurred a few times. The genes are TRBV7-3 and TRBJ2-3; the D gene is possibly TRBD2 (6 bases). This CDR3 has 14 residues. Per germline, CDR1 SGHTA and CDR2 FQGTGA. The ends were cut back, 1 base at V and 5 bases at J, with 10 bases in the middle. The CDR3 spells CASSLMASEDTQYF. CDR3 bases: TGTGCCAGCAGCTTAATGGCTAGCGAAGATACGCAGTATTTT.

V is TRBV3-1 (or the pseudogene TRBV3-2) and J is TRBJ2-5; 8 bases fit TRBD1. Trimming cost V 5 bases and J 7 bases; bases outside gene matches: 6. The length of the CDR3 is 13 residues. CDR1 LGHDT and CDR2 YNNKEL come from the germline V gene (reference sequence). The CDR3 DNA sequence: TGTGCCAGCAGCTTACAGGGGGGTGGGACCCAGTACTTC. Translation gives CASSLQGGGTQYF.

The gene calls are TRBV5-4 and TRBJ1-1, with TRBD1 identical over 7 bases. V was pared by 6 bases and J by 8 bases, with 13 bases of the junction left unmatched. The CDR3 covers 14 residues. Germline values: CDR1 SGHNT, CDR2 YYREEE (reference sequence). In nucleotides, the CDR3 is TGTGCCAGCATTCCGACAGGGAGAGCCGGAGAAGCTTTCTTT. Its translation: CASIPTGRAGEAFF.

This clone showed up just a few times. V is TRBV14 and J is TRBJ2-5, with D perhaps TRBD1 (5 bases). CDR1 and CDR2 (germline): SGHDN, FVKESK. This CDR3 has 16 amino acids. The germline V and J ends were trimmed by 1 base and 3 bases, with 15 bases remaining between them. CDR3: CASSQVGEKGKETQYF. The CDR3 nucleotides read TGTGCCAGCAGCCAAGTTGGTGAGAAGGGGAAAGAGACCCAGTACTTC.

The J gene is TRBJ1-5, the V gene TRBV5-1; TRBD1 aligns across 11 bases. J gave up 7 bases and V 4 bases, and 7 bases lay outside the gene matches. This CDR3 is 15 amino acids long. Per germline, CDR1 SGHRS and CDR2 YFSETQ. The CDR3 protein is CASSLGDRGSQPQHF. The DNA of the CDR3 is TGCGCCAGCAGCCTTGGGGACAGGGGGTCACAGCCCCAGCATTTT. The variable domain in full, with the rest retrieved from reference TRBV5-1 and TRBJ1-5, is KAGVTQTPRYLIKTRGQQVTLSCSPISGHRSVSWYQQTPGQGLQFLFEYFSETQRNKGNFPGRFSGRQFSNSRSEMNVSTLELGDSALYLCASSLGDRGSQPQHFGDGTRLSIL.

The rearrangement uses TRBV2 and TRBJ2-1; TRBD2 matches 10 bases. The CDR3 is made up of 16 amino acids. V dropped 6 bases and J dropped 4; count of bases not matched to a gene: 9. The V gene's germline CDR1 is SNHLY and CDR2 FYNNEI. The CDR3 is CASSDKGLATYNEQFF. CDR3 DNA sequence: TGTGCCAGCAGCGATAAGGGACTAGCGACATACAATGAGCAGTTCTTC.

CDR3 sequence (DNA): TGTGCCAGCAGCTCTCCTTTACAGATAAGGCAGTATTTT. Amino acid sequence: CASSSPLQIRQYF. The chain combines TRBV7-9 with TRBJ2-3, with D uncertain. Trimming left V 4 bases short and J 11 bases short, with 16 bases between. The CDR3 runs 13 residues. Germline V CDR1 and CDR2: SEHNR, FQNEAQ (reference sequence). Combining the CDR3 with reference TRBV7-9 and TRBJ2-3 gives the whole variable domain DTGVSQNPRHKITKRGQNVTFRCDPISEHNRLYWYRQTLGQGPEFLTYFQNEAQLEKSRLLSDRFSAERPKGSFSTLEIQRTEQGDSAMYLCASSSPLQIRQYFGPGTRLTVL.

This chain joins TRBV19 and TRBJ2-7, with a weak D call TRBD1 (5 bases). The CDR3 contains 15 residues. Germline V gene data show CDR1 as LNHDA and CDR2 as SQIVND (reference sequence). The V and J ends lost 5 bases and 3 bases respectively, with 17 bases between them. The CDR3 protein is CASSDVKRGVYEQYF. DNA of the CDR3: TGTGCCAGTAGTGATGTGAAAAGGGGCGTCTACGAGCAGTACTTC. Supplemented by reference TRBV19 and TRBJ2-7, the full variable domain reads DGGITQSPKYLFRKEGQNVTLSCEQNLNHDAMYWYRQDPGQGLRLIYYSQIVNDFQKGDIAEGYSVSREKKESFPLTVTSAQKNPTAFYLCASSDVKRGVYEQYFGPGTRLTVT.

J is TRBJ1-4 and V is TRBV11-2; maybe TRBD1 (5 bases). The V gene's germline CDR1 is SGHAT and CDR2 FQNNGV. V lost 1 base to trimming and J lost 4 bases, with 7 bases between them. This CDR3 spans 14 amino acids. The CDR3 protein is CASSLAGINEKLFF. CDR3 sequence (DNA): TGTGCCAGCAGCTTAGCAGGGATTAATGAAAAACTGTTTTTT.

The gene calls are TRBV6-4 and TRBJ2-1; possible D gene TRBD2, 5 bases. The germline V gene encodes CDR1 MRHNA and CDR2 SNTAGT. The CDR3 consists of 16 residues. Trimming took off 2 bases at V and 7 bases at J, with 18 bases between the two ends. The CDR3 reads CASSDPTSYLGNEQFF. CDR3 coding DNA: TGTGCCAGCAGTGACCCCACTAGTTACTTGGGAAATGAGCAGTTCTTC.

The chain carries TRBV2 and TRBJ1-1, with TRBD1 matching 9 bases. Losses at the gene ends were 6 bases for V and 0 bases for J; bases not matched to a gene: 8. Looked up from germline, CDR1 is SNHLY and CDR2 is FYNNEI. The CDR3 sequence is 16 residues long. CDR3 sequence (DNA): TGTGCCAGCAGGAGGGACAGGGCTCTCATGAACACTGAAGCTTTCTTT. Protein sequence: CASRRDRALMNTEAFF. The full variable domain, in which reference TRBV2 and TRBJ1-1 provide the parts outside the CDR3, is EPEVTQTPSHQVTQMGQEVILRCVPISNHLYFYWYRQILGQKVEFLVSFYNNEISEKSEIFDDQFSVERPDGSNFTLKIRSTKLEDSAMYFCASRRDRALMNTEAFFGQGTRLTVV.

The rearrangement joins TRBV6-6 to TRBJ1-1, with a tentative D call TRBD1 (6 bases). V lost 6 bases, J lost 8 bases, and 13 bases lay in between. There are 12 residues in the CDR3. Germline values: CDR1 MNHNY, CDR2 SVGAGI (reference sequence). The CDR3 bases are TGTGCCAGCAGCTTGGGGGCTACCGAAGCTTTCTTT. This translates into CASSLGATEAFF.